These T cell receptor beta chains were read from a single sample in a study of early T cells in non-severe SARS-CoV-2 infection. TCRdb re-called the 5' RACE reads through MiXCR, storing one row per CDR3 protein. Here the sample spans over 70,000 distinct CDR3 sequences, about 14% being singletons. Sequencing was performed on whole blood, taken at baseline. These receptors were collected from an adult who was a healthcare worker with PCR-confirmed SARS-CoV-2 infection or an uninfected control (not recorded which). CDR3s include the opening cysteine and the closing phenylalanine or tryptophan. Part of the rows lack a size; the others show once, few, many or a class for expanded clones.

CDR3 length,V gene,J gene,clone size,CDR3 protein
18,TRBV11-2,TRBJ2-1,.,CASTPPLDRVRSYNEQFF
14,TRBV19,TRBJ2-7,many,CASRRDSLTYEQYF
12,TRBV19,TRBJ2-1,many,CASSAGVREQFF
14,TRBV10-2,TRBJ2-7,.,CASSDPGQGYEQYF
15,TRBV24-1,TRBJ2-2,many,CATSDFTSRTGELFF
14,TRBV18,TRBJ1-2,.,CASSLRTVNYGYTF
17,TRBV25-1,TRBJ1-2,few,CASSEYSGAVSNYGYTF
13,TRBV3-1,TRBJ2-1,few,CASSPRGGGEQFF
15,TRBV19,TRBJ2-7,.,CASSTSQVYEYEQYF
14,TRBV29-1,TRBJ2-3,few,CSVYGSSGTDTQYF
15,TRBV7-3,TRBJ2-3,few,CASSYGSGGTDTQYF
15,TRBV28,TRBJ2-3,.,CASALAGGSRHTQYF
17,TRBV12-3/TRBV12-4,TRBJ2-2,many,CASRRRGTSANTGELFF
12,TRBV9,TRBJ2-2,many,CASSTSTGELFF
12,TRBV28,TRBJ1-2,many,CASSLRLYGYTF
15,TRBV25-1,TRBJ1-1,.,CASSGKQGGFTEAFF
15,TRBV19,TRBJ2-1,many,CASSIPRFSYNEQFF
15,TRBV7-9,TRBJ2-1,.,CASSFSTSGRDEQFF
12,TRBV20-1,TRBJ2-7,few,CSARGGGYEQYF
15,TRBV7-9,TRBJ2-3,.,CASSLAQPGGDTQYF
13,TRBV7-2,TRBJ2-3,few,CASSQGLAGAQYF
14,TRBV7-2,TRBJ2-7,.,CASSLGTSPLEQYF
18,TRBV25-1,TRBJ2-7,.,CASSETSGRGVSSYEQYF
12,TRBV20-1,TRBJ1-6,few,CSAPGGDPALHF
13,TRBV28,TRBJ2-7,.,CASINRGSYEQYF